The present T cell receptor (beta chain) was sequenced within a study of cytomegalovirus exposure and HLA in healthy donors (TCRdb year 2017). General notes on the study: An earlier analysis of some 550 of the donors reported 250 to 300 Gb of sequence data and more than 90 million unique TCR beta sequences from approximately 180 million T cells. Approximately 310 gigabases of sequencing data and around 80 million unique TCR sequences made up an early release that covered around 640 HLA-typed donors. Of the 300 to 450 genotyped donors, roughly 80% were placed in the genetic ancestry cluster associated with self-reported Caucasian donors. The study aimed to test whether signatures of past pathogen exposure could be identified by cataloging public T cell receptors. The study profiled the T cell repertoires of 550 to 700 subjects by immunosequencing and related them to cytomegalovirus serostatus. A separate validation cohort of about 110 different subjects was used in addition to the approximately 700-subject first cohort. To predict cytomegalovirus infection status, the study brought together high-throughput TCR immunosequencing, statistical association of individual TCRs with disease status, and machine learning. A later analysis re-analyzed previously published TCR beta repertoires from roughly 690 donors and added high-resolution HLA genotyping to study TCR occurrence patterns. The later analysis used no new phenotypic data to find candidate immune exposures, relying instead on TCR beta sequences and their occurrence across donors. In an earlier analysis of roughly 580 of the donors, high-throughput TCR beta sequencing was used to judge whether each TCR beta V gene segment behaved as functional or pseudogenic. Donor age, sex, ethnicity and CMV serostatus were collected together with the repertoire data. Genome-wide SNP genotypes for about 65% of the roughly 700 donors were used in a later genetic analysis, which treated that subset as a discovery cohort. All discovery cohort repertoires had been generated using a single sequencing platform. HLA typing covered class I and class II loci at four-digit resolution. Typing coverage differed by locus: A, B, C, DRB1 and DQB1 were typed in about 629-640 donors, DQA1 in about 500, DPA1 in 600 to 610, and DPB1 in just under 490. Several DR-DQ haplotypes were treated as single units for association and clustering because of strong linkage in the cohort. Across under 500 genotyped donors of the cohort, an average of about 250,000 unique TCR beta nucleotide sequences per donor were sequenced, and roughly a sixth of those sequences were non-productive.

The protocol used for the library was the immunoSEQ multiplex PCR assay. A mixture of 60 forward primers for TCR Vbeta segments and 13 reverse primers for TCR Jbeta segments was used in the multiplex PCR. A multiplex PCR assay on genomic DNA amplified the CDR3 region of rearranged TCR beta genes. The Illumina HiSeq System was used to sequence the amplified TCR beta libraries as 87-base-pair reads. The authors' pipeline ran thus. Across the 666 repertoires, a later analysis counted 60 million to 90 million unique TCR beta chains, around 11 million of which were shared by at least two donors. Raw reads were error-corrected and collapsed into unique sequences by a nearest-neighbor algorithm in which closely related sequences were merged to remove PCR and sequencing errors. Alignment of CDR3 sequences to IMGT reference sequences was used to assign V, D and J gene segments. For a sequence to be retained, a match of at least six nucleotides was required to both a V gene segment and a J gene segment. Rearrangements were classified as productive when the CDR3 lacked stop codons and remained in frame with V and J, and all other rearrangements were classified as non-productive. CDR3 was defined according to IMGT convention as the region running from the second conserved V-encoded cysteine to the conserved J-encoded phenylalanine. The earlier analysis of 500 to 600 of the donors excluded sequences that lacked an unambiguous match to a single V gene segment. An earlier analysis of a few hundred of the donors called V segments functional above 56.7% productive rearrangements and segregating when the between-donor standard deviation exceeded 5%. To diagnose cytomegalovirus status from the catalog of TCR beta chain sequences, a statistical classification framework was built. In a later analysis, TCR nucleotide sequences were compared against IMGT/GENE-DB human TR gene sequences so that V and J genes could be assigned. Using the TCRdist pipeline, a later analysis assigned CDR3 sequences along with most-parsimonious VDJ recombination scenarios. In a later analysis, each TCR beta chain was defined by its CDR3 amino acid sequence together with its V-gene family, and reads without a unique V-gene family were excluded. To address suspected cross-contamination and a sequencing artifact, a later analysis removed several hundred highly shared, low-generation-probability nucleotide sequences. In a later analysis, a clonal expansion index for each public chain was calculated from normalized within-repertoire ranks of inferred template counts. Generation probabilities in a later analysis came from a VDJ recombination model fitted to out-of-frame rearrangements, and those results were checked against IGoR. In a later analysis, hypergeometric tests were used to score TCR-TCR, TCR-HLA and TCR-CMV co-occurrence, with a repertoire-size bias correction applied to TCR pairs. To estimate false discovery rates, a later analysis permuted the HLA or CMV assignments 20 times. A later analysis grouped co-occurring TCRs with DBSCAN, adding TCRdist sequence similarity when clustering within HLA-allele-positive subsets. For co-occurrence clustering, repertoires with fewer than 30,000 or more than 120,000 public chains were excluded, along with about five repertoires with anomalous nucleotide sharing. The table comes from immuneACCESS by way of TCRdb, which keeps in-frame sequences with V and J called. Part of the clones is missing from these tables; in studies checked, under half for an unresolved V gene and the rest for unknown reasons. The V and J calls and the clone size are those of that table, but D and trimming were determined from the DNA. Across this sample there are about 140,000 clones, with about 80% seen only once. 1.5% to 2.5% of the sample is in the top ten clones.

Trimming at the junction amounts to 6 bases on V and 4 bases on J, and the germline ends lie 20 bases apart. From its cysteine to its phenylalanine, the CDR3 spans 16 amino acids. Only CDR3 DNA is held: 48 bases, read in frame from base 1. According to the germline V gene (reference sequence), CDR1 reads MNHEY and CDR2 reads SMNVEV. The study at large found these results: This cohort had only TCR beta chains sequenced, and the lack of alpha or paired-chain data limited which features could be detected. In a later analysis, 15,000 to 20,000 TCR beta sequences were associated with specific HLA alleles at a false discovery rate of 0.05. Because counts were too low, more than 15 rarely observed V segments, including chromosome 9 orphons, were left out of the earlier analysis of approximately 580 of the donors. Strong co-occurrence of HLA alleles, especially DR and DQ, made assigning TCR associations to individual alleles difficult. Three of the identified cytomegalovirus-associated TCR beta chains were confirmed in vitro to be specific for cytomegalovirus antigens. The authors suggested that the approach could potentially be generalized to other disease states and immunological phenotypes. The 87-base-pair reads could not distinguish some IMGT-functional V segments, including TRBV6-2 and TRBV6-3, so those segments were excluded. Most TCR sequences were observed very rarely across donors, whereas some public TCRs were present in many individuals. In a later genetic analysis, a missense DCLRE1C variant was associated with V-gene and J-gene trimming of TCR beta chains, and the association was replicated in an independent cohort. The study listed 150 to 200 TCR beta chains as associated with cytomegalovirus. According to a later analysis, most CMV-associated TCR beta chains appeared to be HLA-restricted, and the HLA associations seemed to be driven largely by CMV exposure. A further reported finding was that TCR beta sequences accurately predicted the HLA-A and HLA-B alleles for most subjects in the first cohort. In a later analysis, the rate of TCR association differed among HLA loci, with DRB1 alleles having the most associated TCRs and HLA-C alleles having the fewest. Compared with the 666-donor mean, donors in an Asian-associated ancestry cluster had fewer N-insertions in productive TCRs, according to a later genetic analysis. A later analysis reported that several top co-occurrence clusters appeared linked to parvovirus B19, influenza, CMV and Epstein-Barr virus. CMV serostatus was the only immune exposure information available for the cohort. Linkage disequilibrium might explain the correlated functional status among segregating V segments, but an unknown experimental factor could not be excluded. Broadly in line with IMGT annotations, most TCR beta V segments showed up in productive rearrangements about 87% or about 30% of the time in an earlier analysis of approximately 640 of the donors. Because HLA typing was missing for some donors at each locus, association tests included only the typed subset. Roughly uniform sequencing depth across donors was assumed in presence/absence analyses, although this assumption may not hold. The classifier was reported to diagnose cytomegalovirus status with high specificity and sensitivity in both the original cohort and the validation cohort. The sequencing pipeline was judged likely to have produced a cluster of highly shared sequence variants as a technical artifact. A later analysis found that HLA-associated TCR beta chains were more clonally expanded and had lower generation probabilities than equally common non-associated chains.

The cohort consisted of 600 to 700 healthy bone marrow donors. Cohort members were all nominally healthy when sampled, although unrecorded immune exposures were likely present. The donor tested CMV seronegative and was one of the 352 seronegative cohort members. Each donor provided a peripheral blood sample, and peripheral blood mononuclear cells were used for TCR beta sequencing. The Qiagen DNeasy Blood Extraction Kit was used to extract genomic DNA from the blood cell samples. On this clone itself: Its cognate antigen has yet to be identified. No base quality information exists; no much larger clone differs at one position.

Sequencing was carried out using PBMCs. The V and J genes are TRBV27 and TRBJ2-3; TRBD2 is a possible D gene, resting on 6 matching bases. The sequence came from a woman aged 35 to 49 in good health and CMV-seronegative. The DNA sequence reads TGTGCCAGCAGCCCCGCCCGGATTGCGGGGCCAGATACGCAGTATTTT. This codes for CASSPARIAGPDTQYF.